One TCR beta chain is described in this entry. In TCRdb, the RT-PCR reads were re-called with MiXCR into one record per CDR3 protein. Here the sample spans more than 600,000 distinct CDR3 sequences, 12% to 15% being singletons. The length of the CDR3 is 15 residues. V was shortened by 3 bases and J by 5 bases, with 15 bases between the two germline ends. Germline V CDR1 and CDR2: MDHEN, SYDVKM. The chain couples TRBV28 to TRBJ2-3, with D perhaps assigned TRBD1 or TRBD2 (6 bases each). The receptor comes from a female donor in good health, serving as a healthy control. Sequenced: memory CD4+ T cells from blood. This chain's CDR3 is CASSLFTGGGDTQYF. As DNA, the CDR3 is TGTGCCAGCAGTTTGTTCACAGGAGGGGGAGATACGCAGTATTTT.